A few counts support the clone carrying this T cell receptor (beta chain). Its antigen is unidentified. The sample belongs to a study of shared clonotypes between healthy human individuals. Every donor, a Caucasian adult, lived in Nashville, Tennessee. Deep was the level used in running the assay. Original processing methods: Sequence data from immunoSEQ were junction-only and lacked quality scores; consequently, filtering differed. Profiling relied on immunoSEQ multiplex PCR, and the TCRdb table lists in-frame clones only, not all of them. From that table come the V and J calls and clone size; the DNA was used to work out D and trimming. The data contain 170,000 or so clones, over 50% of them singletons. Overall study findings and caveats: A handful of donors held 4.5% to 5% of naive CD4 clonotypes in common.

Sequenced input: memory CD4+ T cells sorted from blood. As for subset: CD45RA-negative fraction. This TCR came from a man between 25 and 39 years old in good health.

For the CDR3, the DNA is TGCGCCAGCAGCTTTTTTGGTGTCACCACATCCATTTACAATGAGCAGTTCTTC. Residues: CASSFFGVTTSIYNEQFF. The chain carries TRBV5-1 and TRBJ2-1; no reliable D call. Trimming shortened V by 2 bases and J by 4 bases, and 22 bases separated the two germline ends. This CDR3 region has 18 residues. The germline V gene has CDR1 SGHRS and CDR2 YFSETQ.